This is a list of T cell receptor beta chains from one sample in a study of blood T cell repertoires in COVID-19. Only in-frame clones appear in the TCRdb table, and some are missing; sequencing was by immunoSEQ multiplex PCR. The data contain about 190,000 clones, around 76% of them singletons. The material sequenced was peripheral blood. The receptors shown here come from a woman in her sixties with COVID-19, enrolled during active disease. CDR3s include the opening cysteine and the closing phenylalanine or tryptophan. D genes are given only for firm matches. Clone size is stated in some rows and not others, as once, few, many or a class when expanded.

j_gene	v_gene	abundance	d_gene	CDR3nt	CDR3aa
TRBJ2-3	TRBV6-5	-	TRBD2	TGTGCCAGCAGTTATCGGGGGGATCTCACAGATACGCAGTATTTT	CASSYRGDLTDTQYF
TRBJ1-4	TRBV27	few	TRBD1	TGTGCCAGCAGGCCCGGGACAGGGGGCGTCGGGGATGAAAAACTGTTTTTT	CASRPGTGGVGDEKLFF
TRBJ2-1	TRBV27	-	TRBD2	TGTGCCAGCAGTCCCTCCCCGGGTAGCGGGCGCTACAATGAGCAGTTCTTC	CASSPSPGSGRYNEQFF
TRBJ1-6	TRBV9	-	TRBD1	TGTGCCAGCGCGAGGGGGGACAGCAATAATTCACCCCTCCACTTT	CASARGDSNNSPLHF
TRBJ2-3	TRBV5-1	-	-	TGCGCCAGCAGCTTGGCGGGAGAAAGGGCAGATACGCAGTATTTT	CASSLAGERADTQYF
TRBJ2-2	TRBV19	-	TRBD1	TGTGCCAGTAGCCGACAGGGGGCTGACGGGGAGCTGTTTTTT	CASSRQGADGELFF
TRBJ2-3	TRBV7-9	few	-	TGTGCCAGCAGCTTAGACACGGGAGTGCCAACAGATACGCAGTATTTT	CASSLDTGVPTDTQYF
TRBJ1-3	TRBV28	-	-	TGTGCCAGCAGTTTAATGGGCAGGGGAAACACCATATATTTT	CASSLMGRGNTIYF
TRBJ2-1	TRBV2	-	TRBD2	TGTGCCAGCAGTCCCCTGACTAGCTTTCCCCACAATGAGCAGTTCTTC	CASSPLTSFPHNEQFF
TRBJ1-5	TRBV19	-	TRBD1	TGTGCCAGTAGTCGACAGGGTGACATGGGCCAGCCCCAGCATTTT	CASSRQGDMGQPQHF
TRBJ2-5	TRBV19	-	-	TGTGCCAGTAGTAAAAACTCGGGGGTCCAAGAGACCCAGTACTTC	CASSKNSGVQETQYF
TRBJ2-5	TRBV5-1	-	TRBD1	TGCGCCAGCAGCTCCCCCGGGACATCAGGGGGGACCCAGTACTTC	CASSSPGTSGGTQYF
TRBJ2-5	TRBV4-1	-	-	TGCGCCAGCAGCCAACAGGGTTTCCAAGAGACCCAGTACTTC	CASSQQGFQETQYF
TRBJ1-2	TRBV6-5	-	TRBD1	TGTGCCAGCAGTTACTCAGGGACAGTCTATGGCTACACCTTC	CASSYSGTVYGYTF
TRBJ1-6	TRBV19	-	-	TGTGCCAGTAGTTCCCCTGGGACATTTAATTCACCCCTCCACTTT	CASSSPGTFNSPLHF
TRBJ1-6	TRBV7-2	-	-	TGTGCCAGCAGCTTAGGGGACTCCCGCTCACCCCTCCACTTT	CASSLGDSRSPLHF